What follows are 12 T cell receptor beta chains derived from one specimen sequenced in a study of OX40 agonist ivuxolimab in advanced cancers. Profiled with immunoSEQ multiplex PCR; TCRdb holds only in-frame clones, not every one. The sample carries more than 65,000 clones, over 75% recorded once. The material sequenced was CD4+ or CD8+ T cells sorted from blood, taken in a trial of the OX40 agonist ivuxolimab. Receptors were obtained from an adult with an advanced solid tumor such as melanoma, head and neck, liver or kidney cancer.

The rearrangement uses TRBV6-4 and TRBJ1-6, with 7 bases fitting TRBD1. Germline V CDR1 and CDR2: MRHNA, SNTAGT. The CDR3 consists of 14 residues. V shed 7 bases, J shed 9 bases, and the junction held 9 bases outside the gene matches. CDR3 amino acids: CASTGQESISPLHF. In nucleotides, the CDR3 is TGTGCCAGCACCGGACAGGAATCCATTTCACCCCTCCACTTT.

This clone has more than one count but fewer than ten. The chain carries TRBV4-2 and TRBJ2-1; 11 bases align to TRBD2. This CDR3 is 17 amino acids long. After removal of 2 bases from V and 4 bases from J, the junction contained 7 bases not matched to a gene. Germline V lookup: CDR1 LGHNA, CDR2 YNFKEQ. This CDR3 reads CASSQTGLAETYNEQFF. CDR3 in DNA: TGTGCCAGCAGCCAAACGGGACTAGCGGAAACATACAATGAGCAGTTCTTC.

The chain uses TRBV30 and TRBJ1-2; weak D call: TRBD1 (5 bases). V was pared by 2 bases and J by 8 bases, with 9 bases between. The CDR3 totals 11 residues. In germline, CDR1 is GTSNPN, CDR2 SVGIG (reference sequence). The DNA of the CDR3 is TGTGCCTGGAGTAGGGGTCCAGGCTACACCTTC. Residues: CAWSRGPGYTF.

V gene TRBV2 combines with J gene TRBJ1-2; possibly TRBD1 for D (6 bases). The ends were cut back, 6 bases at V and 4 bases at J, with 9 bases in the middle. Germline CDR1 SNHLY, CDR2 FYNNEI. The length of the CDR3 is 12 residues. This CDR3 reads CASSGRGYGYTF. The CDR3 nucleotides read TGTGCCAGCAGCGGCAGGGGCTATGGCTACACCTTC. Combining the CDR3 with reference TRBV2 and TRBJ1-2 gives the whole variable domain EPEVTQTPSHQVTQMGQEVILRCVPISNHLYFYWYRQILGQKVEFLVSFYNNEISEKSEIFDDQFSVERPDGSNFTLKIRSTKLEDSAMYFCASSGRGYGYTFGSGTRLTVV.

Here the CDR3 DNA reads TGTGCCAGCAGCTCTGGATTTTCCTACGAGCAGTACTTC. This encodes CASSSGFSYEQYF. The chain combines TRBV7-9 with TRBJ2-7; D is unresolved. Trimming stripped 4 bases from V and 1 base from J, with 8 bases between. Looked up from germline, CDR1 is SEHNR and CDR2 is FQNEAQ (reference sequence). The CDR3 is 13 amino acids.

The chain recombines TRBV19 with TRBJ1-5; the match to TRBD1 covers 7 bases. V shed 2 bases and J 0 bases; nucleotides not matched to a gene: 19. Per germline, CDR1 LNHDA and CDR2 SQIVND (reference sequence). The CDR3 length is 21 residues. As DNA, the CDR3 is TGTGCCAGTAGTATAATAGAATCGGGCAGGGGGTCTCTAAATAGCAATCAGCCCCAGCATTTT. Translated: CASSIIESGRGSLNSNQPQHF.

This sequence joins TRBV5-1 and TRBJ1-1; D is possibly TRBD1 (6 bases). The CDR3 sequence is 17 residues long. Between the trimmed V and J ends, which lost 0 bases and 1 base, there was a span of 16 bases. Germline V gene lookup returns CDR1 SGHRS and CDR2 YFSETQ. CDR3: CASSLAVGARGNTEAFF. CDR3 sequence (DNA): TGCGCCAGCAGCTTGGCTGTGGGGGCGCGGGGGAACACTGAAGCTTTCTTT.

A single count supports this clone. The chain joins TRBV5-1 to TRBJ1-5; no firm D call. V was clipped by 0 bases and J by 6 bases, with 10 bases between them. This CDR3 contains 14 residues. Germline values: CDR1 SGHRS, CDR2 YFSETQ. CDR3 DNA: TGCGCCAGCAGCTTGGCCGGCGGAGCTCAGCCCCAGCATTTT. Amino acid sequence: CASSLAGGAQPQHF.

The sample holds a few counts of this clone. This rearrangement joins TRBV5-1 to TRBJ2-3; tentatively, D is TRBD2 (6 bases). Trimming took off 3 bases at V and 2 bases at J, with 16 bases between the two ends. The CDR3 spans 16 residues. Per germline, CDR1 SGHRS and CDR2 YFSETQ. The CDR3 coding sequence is TGCGCCAGCAGCTGGGCAGGGACGGGAGTCACAGATACGCAGTATTTT. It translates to CASSWAGTGVTDTQYF.

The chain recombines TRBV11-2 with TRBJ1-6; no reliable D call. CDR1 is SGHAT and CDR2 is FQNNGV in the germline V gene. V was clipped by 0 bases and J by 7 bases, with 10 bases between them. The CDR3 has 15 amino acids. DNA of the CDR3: TGTGCCAGCAGCTTAGAACCAGCGCCCAATTCACCCCTCCACTTT. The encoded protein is CASSLEPAPNSPLHF.

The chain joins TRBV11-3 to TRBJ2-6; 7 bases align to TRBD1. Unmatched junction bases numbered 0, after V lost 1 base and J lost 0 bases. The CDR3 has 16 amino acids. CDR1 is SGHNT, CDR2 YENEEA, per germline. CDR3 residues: CASSLAGGSGANVLTF. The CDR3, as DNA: TGTGCCAGCAGCTTAGCAGGGGGCTCTGGGGCCAACGTCCTGACTTTC. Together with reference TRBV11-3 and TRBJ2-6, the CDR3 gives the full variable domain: EAGVVQSPRYKIIEKKQPVAFWCNPISGHNTLYWYLQNLGQGPELLIRYENEEAVDDSQLPKDRFSAERLKGVDSTLKIQPAELGDSAVYLCASSLAGGSGANVLTFGAGSRLTVL.

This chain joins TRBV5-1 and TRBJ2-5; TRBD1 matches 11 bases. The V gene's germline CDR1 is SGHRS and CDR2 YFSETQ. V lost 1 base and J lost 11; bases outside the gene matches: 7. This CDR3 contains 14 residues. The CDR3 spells CASSLRGDRGEQYF. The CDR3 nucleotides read TGCGCCAGCAGCTTGCGAGGGGACAGGGGGGAGCAGTACTTC.